Below, one TCR beta chain is given with its context. The sample comes from a study of blood T cell repertoires in COVID-19. Study background: Material from acute and convalescent COVID-19 was sourced from the United States, Italy and Spain. Sample material is recorded as cDNA or gDNA derived from T cells, B-cell-depleted T cells, or PBMCs.

Original data processing: It was from reference gene primer amplification that nucleated cell counts were estimated. Produced via immunoSEQ multiplex PCR; TCRdb's table is partial and in-frame only. V and J calls and clone size are given by that table; D and trimming were obtained from the DNA. This sample carries hundreds of thousands of clones, about 89% of them seen once, and the ten largest clones take approximately 1.5%. The clonotype originates from a middle-aged woman who had recovered from COVID-19. The sequencing input was peripheral blood.

The CDR3: CASSEWSNRGDQPQHF. The CDR3 nucleotides read TGTGCCAGCAGTGAATGGTCAAACAGGGGCGATCAGCCCCAGCATTTT. The chain carries TRBV6-1 and TRBJ1-5, with 7 bases identical to TRBD1. Germline CDR1 MNHNS, CDR2 SASEGT. Unmatched junction bases numbered 9, after V lost 2 bases and J lost 5 bases. The length of the CDR3 is 16 residues.